Sequencing of this TCR beta chain was carried out in a study of blood T cells in healthy people across ages (dated by TCRdb to the mid-2010s). The study in broad terms: In model experiments, template switching captured about one uniquely barcoded TCR beta cDNA molecule for every two T cells. Using deep sequencing normalized with unique cDNA molecular identifiers, the study measured how TCR beta repertoire diversity changes with age. The donors were split into four age groups: young (average 16 years), middle-aged (nearly 40), aged (approximately 60) and long-lived (approximately 80). Donors of different ages were randomly distributed across sequencing lanes to avoid experimental bias. Using the same blood draw, the study looked at two additional independent replicas of 1 million unique cDNA reads for two donors, one aged 18 to 29 and the other aged 80 or older.

The approximately 39 donors, aged roughly 6 to 90 years, were systemically healthy Caucasian individuals from Russia. Each donor gave ten milliliters of peripheral blood, collected into EDTA-treated Vacutainer tubes. PBMCs were isolated by Ficoll-Paque density-gradient centrifugation, with at least 6 million obtained per sample. Trizol reagent was used to extract total RNA from the PBMCs, yielding at least 6 micrograms per sample. For every donor, flow cytometry on a PBMC aliquot measured the percentage of naive CD45RAhigh/CD27high T cells. A few counts support this clonotype. Its antigen is still unknown. The input lacks base qualities; no much larger clone sits a single base away. Here is what the overall study found, with its caveats: Compared with the aged group, the long-lived group had more naive CD4+ T cells, fewer expanded clones and increased TCR diversity, suggesting age selection. There was a strong correlation between observed TCR beta diversity and the percentage of naive T cells measured by flow cytometry. Observed TCR beta diversity per million T cells fell roughly linearly with age, and a significant reduction was already apparent by age around 40. The CMV infection status of donors was not known, potentially confounding age-related changes in expanded clonotypes. Estimates of total diversity based on one million sequenced T cells were regarded as lower bounds and as underestimates. Bulk unsorted PBMC profiling prevented conclusive comparison of naive and antigen-experienced compartments.

Deletion took 10 bases off V and 5 bases off J, with a span of 14 bases between the germline ends. From a lookup of the germline V gene, CDR1 and CDR2 are WSHSY and SAAADI. The CDR3 runs 12 residues from the cysteine to the phenylalanine. The sequence is cut down to CDR3 DNA, 36 bases in frame from base 1. Library method: 5' RACE. TCRdb shows the sequencer as Illumina HiSeq 2500. The second PCR ran for roughly 7 to 11 cycles and used a J-beta primer mix along with a sample-barcoded 5' primer. A template-switch 5' adaptor carrying 12 random nucleotides introduced a unique molecular identifier onto each TCR beta cDNA molecule. Each sample yielded at least 3 million CDR3-containing paired-end reads. First-strand cDNA was synthesized from all RNA with the Mint cDNA synthesis kit, primed by a TRBC-specific oligonucleotide. Following uracil-DNA glycosylase treatment, a first 18-cycle PCR with universal primers M1SS and BC2_uni_R was performed on all cDNA. As for the authors' bioinformatics: For normalization, 1 million high-quality reads, each with a distinct molecular identifier, were randomly selected from each sample. Reads with shared molecular identifiers were discarded instead of being binned into consensus sequences. CDR3 identification, clonotype clustering and error correction used MiTCR with a Q25 quality threshold and the strictest error-elimination algorithm. A nonparametric unseen species model with Euler transformation was used to estimate a lower bound on total TCR beta diversity. TCRdb redid the processing of the public reads, applying fastp at Q25 and MiXCR, and retained in-frame beta chains. Each CDR3 protein gets just one entry, which takes the most common genes and DNA from the rows behind it. TCRdb, not the authors, supplied the V and J calls. The sample table records 700,000 or so distinct CDR3 sequences; roughly 41% of these occur just once. The top ten clonotypes cover around 30% of the sample.

Material: blood. The clonotype comes from a man older than 75 in good health. Recombination connected TRBV10-2 to TRBJ2-5; the D call is possibly TRBD1 or TRBD2, each sharing 5 bases. The DNA sequence is TGCGCCACATCAGGGAGTAGGGAGACCCAGTACTTC. Translated, this gives CATSGSRETQYF.